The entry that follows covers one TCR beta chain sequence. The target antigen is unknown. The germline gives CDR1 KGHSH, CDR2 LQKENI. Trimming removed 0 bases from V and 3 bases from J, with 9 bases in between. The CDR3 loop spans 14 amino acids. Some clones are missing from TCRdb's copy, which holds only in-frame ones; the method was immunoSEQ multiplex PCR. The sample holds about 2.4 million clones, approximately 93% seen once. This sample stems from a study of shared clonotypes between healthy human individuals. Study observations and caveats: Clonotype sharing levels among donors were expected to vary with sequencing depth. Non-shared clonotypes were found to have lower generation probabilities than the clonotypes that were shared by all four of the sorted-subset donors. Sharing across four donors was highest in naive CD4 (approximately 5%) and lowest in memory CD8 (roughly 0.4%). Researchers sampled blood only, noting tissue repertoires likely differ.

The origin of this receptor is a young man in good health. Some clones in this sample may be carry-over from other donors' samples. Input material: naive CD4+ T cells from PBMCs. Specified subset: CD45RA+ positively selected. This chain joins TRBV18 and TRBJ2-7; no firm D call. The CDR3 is CASSPPLSNYEQYF. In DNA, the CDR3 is TGTGCCAGCTCACCACCGCTCAGCAACTACGAGCAGTACTTC.